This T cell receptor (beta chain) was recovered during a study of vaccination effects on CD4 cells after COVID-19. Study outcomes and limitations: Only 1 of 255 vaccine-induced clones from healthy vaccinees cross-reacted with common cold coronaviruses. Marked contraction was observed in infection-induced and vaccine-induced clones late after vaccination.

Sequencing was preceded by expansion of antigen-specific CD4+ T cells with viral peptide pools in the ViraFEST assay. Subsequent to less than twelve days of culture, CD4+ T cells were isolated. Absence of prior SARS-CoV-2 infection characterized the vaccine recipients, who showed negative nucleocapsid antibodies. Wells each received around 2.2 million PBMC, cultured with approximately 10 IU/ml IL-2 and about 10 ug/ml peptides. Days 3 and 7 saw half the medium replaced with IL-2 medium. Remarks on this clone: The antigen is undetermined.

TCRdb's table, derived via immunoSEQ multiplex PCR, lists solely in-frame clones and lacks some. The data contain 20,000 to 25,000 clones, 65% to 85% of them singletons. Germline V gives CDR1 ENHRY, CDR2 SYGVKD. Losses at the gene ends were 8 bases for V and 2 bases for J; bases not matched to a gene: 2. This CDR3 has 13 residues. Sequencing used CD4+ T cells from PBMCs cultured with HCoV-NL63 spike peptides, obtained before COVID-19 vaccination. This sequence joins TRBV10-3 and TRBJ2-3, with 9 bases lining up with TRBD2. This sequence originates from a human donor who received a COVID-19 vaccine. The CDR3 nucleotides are TGTGCCATCGCGGGGGGGCCCACAGATACGCAGTATTTT. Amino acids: CAIAGGPTDTQYF.